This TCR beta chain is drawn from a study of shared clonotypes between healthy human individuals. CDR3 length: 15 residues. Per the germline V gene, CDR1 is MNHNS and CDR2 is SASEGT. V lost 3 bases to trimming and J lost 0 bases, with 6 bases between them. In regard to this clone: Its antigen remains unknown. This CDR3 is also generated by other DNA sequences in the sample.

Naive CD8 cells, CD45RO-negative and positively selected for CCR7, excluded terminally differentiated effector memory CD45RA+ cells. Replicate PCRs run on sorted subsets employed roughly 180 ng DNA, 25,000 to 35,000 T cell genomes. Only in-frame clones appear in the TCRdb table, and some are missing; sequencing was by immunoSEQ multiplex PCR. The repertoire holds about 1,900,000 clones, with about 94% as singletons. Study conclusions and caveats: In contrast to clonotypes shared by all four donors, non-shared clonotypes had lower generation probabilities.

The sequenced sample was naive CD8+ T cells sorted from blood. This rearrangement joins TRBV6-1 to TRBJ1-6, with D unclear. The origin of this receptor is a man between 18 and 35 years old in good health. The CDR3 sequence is CASSEWSSYNSPLHF. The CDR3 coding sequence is TGTGCCAGCAGTGAGTGGAGCTCCTATAATTCACCCCTCCACTTT.